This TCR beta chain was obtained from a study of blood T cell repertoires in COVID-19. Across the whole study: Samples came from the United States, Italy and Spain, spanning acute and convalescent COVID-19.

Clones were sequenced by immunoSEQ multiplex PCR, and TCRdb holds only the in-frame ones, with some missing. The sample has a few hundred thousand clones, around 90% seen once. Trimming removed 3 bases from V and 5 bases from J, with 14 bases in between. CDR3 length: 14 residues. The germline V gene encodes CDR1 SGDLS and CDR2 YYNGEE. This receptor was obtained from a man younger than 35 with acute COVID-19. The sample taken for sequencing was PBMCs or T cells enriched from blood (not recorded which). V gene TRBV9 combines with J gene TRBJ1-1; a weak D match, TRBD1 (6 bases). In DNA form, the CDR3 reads TGTGCCAGCAGCGGAGACGGGGGGCATACTGAAGCTTTCTTT. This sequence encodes CASSGDGGHTEAFF. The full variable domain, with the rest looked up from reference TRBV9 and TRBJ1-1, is DSGVTQTPKHLITATGQRVTLRCSPRSGDLSVYWYQQSLDQGLQFLIQYYNGEERAKGNILERFSAQQFPDLHSELNLSSLELGDSALYFCASSGDGGHTEAFFGQGTRLTVV.